What follows are 9 T cell receptor beta chains derived from one specimen sequenced in a study of blood T cell repertoires in COVID-19. Assay: immunoSEQ multiplex PCR; the TCRdb copy retains only in-frame clones and omits some. Here the sample spans 350,000 to 400,000 clones, over 85% being singletons. Input material: PBMCs or T cells enriched from blood (not recorded which). These receptors all come from a woman aged 25 to 45 who had recovered from COVID-19.

The rearrangement links TRBV5-1 to TRBJ1-1; D is perhaps TRBD1 (5 bases). Germline CDR1 and CDR2: SGHRS and YFSETQ. This CDR3 has 14 residues. Trimming stripped 0 bases from V and 1 base from J, with 7 bases between. This CDR3 is CASSLGGQNTEAFF. The CDR3 DNA sequence: TGCGCCAGCAGCTTGGGCGGACAGAACACTGAAGCTTTCTTT.

This chain links TRBV5-6 with TRBJ2-3; 9 bases match TRBD1. The CDR3 runs to 15 residues. The germline V gene has CDR1 SGHDT and CDR2 YYEEEE. The ends lost 3 bases at V and 2 bases at J; junction bases unmatched: 4. The CDR3 region is CASSYRGRNTDTQYF. The CDR3 DNA sequence: TGTGCCAGCAGCTACAGGGGGCGCAACACAGATACGCAGTATTTT.

As DNA, the CDR3 is TGTGCCAGCCGTTCGCGGGAGGGAATGGGCAATGAGCAGTTCTTC. Translating it yields CASRSREGMGNEQFF. The V call is TRBV2, the J call TRBJ2-1; 9 bases line up with TRBD2. CDR1 and CDR2 (germline): SNHLY, FYNNEI. V dropped 8 bases and J dropped 6; count of bases not matched to a gene: 11. This CDR3 spans 15 amino acids.

The chain recombines TRBV24-1 with TRBJ1-5; 8 bases match TRBD1. Per the germline V gene, CDR1 is KGHDR and CDR2 is SFDVKD. The V segment lost 3 bases and the J segment 9 bases; nucleotides outside the gene matches: 6. The CDR3 totals 14 residues. Here the CDR3 DNA reads TGTGCCACCAGTGATGGGACAGGCCTGAGGCCCCAGCATTTT. It translates to CATSDGTGLRPQHF.

V usage is TRBV5-4 and J usage is TRBJ1-1, with 9 bases fitting TRBD1. Looked up from germline, CDR1 is SGHNT and CDR2 is YYREEE (reference sequence). The CDR3 consists of 14 residues. The V segment lost 3 bases and the J segment 2 bases; nucleotides outside the gene matches: 2. The CDR3 sequence: CASSSGQGNTEAFF. In DNA form, the CDR3 reads TGTGCCAGCAGCTCGGGACAGGGTAACACTGAAGCTTTCTTT.

CDR3 DNA: TGTGCCAGCAGTGCGGCAGGGGCTGGAAACACCATATATTTT. As protein: CASSAAGAGNTIYF. This chain connects TRBV28 to TRBJ1-3, with D maybe TRBD1 (6 bases). Germline CDR1 reads MDHEN; CDR2 reads SYDVKM. Trimming removed 5 bases from V and 2 bases from J, with 10 bases in between. The CDR3 contains 14 residues.

This clone was seen only once. The chain recombines TRBV6-5 with TRBJ2-7; tentative D call: TRBD2 (6 bases). The CDR3 has 13 amino acids. CDR1 is MNHEY and CDR2 is SVGAGI in the germline V gene. Between the trimmed V and J ends, which lost 10 bases and 4 bases, there was a span of 17 bases. The DNA of the CDR3 is TGTGCCACCTCCATTCTTGGGGGGTACGAGCAGTACTTC. Protein: CATSILGGYEQYF.

This rearrangement joins TRBV7-9 to TRBJ1-1; D is possibly TRBD1 (5 bases). V lost 5 bases to trimming and J lost 1 base, with 14 bases between them. The CDR3 runs 15 residues. Germline V gives CDR1 SEHNR, CDR2 FQNEAQ (reference sequence). The CDR3 region is CASSLLGEANTEAFF. CDR3 bases: TGTGCCAGCAGCCTCCTAGGGGAGGCGAACACTGAAGCTTTCTTT.

The gene calls are TRBV7-2 and TRBJ1-1; TRBD1 aligns across 8 bases. The CDR3 extends over 15 amino acids. The V segment lost 1 base and the J segment 4 bases; nucleotides outside the gene matches: 5. Germline V CDR1 and CDR2: SGHTA, FQGNSA. CDR3 sequence reads: CASSLVGDRSTEAFF. In DNA, the CDR3 is TGTGCCAGCAGCTTAGTGGGGGACAGGAGCACTGAAGCTTTCTTT.